This TCR beta chain appears in the sequencing data of a study of beta chain features in type 1 diabetes (dated by TCRdb to 2016 to 2019). For context, the study as a whole: Patients and healthy donors did not differ in mean age, gender distribution, total cell number or subset yield. In the study, TCRB repertoires of sorted circulating CD4+ T cell subsets from recently diagnosed type 1 diabetes patients were compared with those of matched healthy donors. A total of roughly 100 million sorted cells were examined across all samples, and the number of cells per subset was strongly correlated with RNA yield. Naive and central memory subsets were obtained from all 30 or so donors, but regulatory and stem cell-like memory subsets were isolated from only 8 patients and about 8 healthy donors. Results and caveats for the whole study, not just this receptor: Type 1 diabetes patients showed a moderate but significant shortening of TCRB CDR3 length in all four CD4+ subsets. Because cDNA was sequenced instead of genomic DNA, activated cells with high expression could be over-represented, although the groups did not differ in activation or CD3 levels. PCR may preferentially amplify shorter templates, but because patient and control samples were amplified and corrected together, any resulting skew would affect both groups equally. Only small numbers of individuals were included in the HLA sub-analyses, which left unresolved whether HLA type had any influence on TCRB rearrangement. Fewer insertions and more nucleotide deletions at VDJ recombination sites were observed in patients with type 1 diabetes, implying thymic rearrangement abnormalities. Naive, central memory and regulatory TCRB repertoires appeared more similar among patients than among healthy donors.

On this clone itself: The clone's antigen remains unknown. Base qualities are not at hand, and no much larger clone is one base apart.

A single peripheral blood draw of around 0.11 L on average was collected from each donor into heparinised tubes. A BD FACSAria II and a panel including CD45RO, CCR7, CD25, CD127, CD95 and CD27 were used to sort naive, central memory, regulatory and stem cell-like memory CD4+ T cells. A purity above 95% was achieved for all sorted populations. PBMCs were isolated immediately by Lymphoprep density gradient centrifugation and stained directly without culture. Samples were stained and sorted in pairs, with one healthy donor and one patient per experiment, so that batch effects were minimized. The entire isolated RNA was reverse transcribed using the High Capacity cDNA Reverse Transcription Kit, and thus expressed TCRB transcripts were sequenced. Deep immunoSEQ sequencing was applied to naive, central memory and regulatory T cell samples, giving an average of about 3.7 million total reads per sample. Sorted cells were lysed in RLT buffer, and RNA was extracted using DNase-treated RNeasy Micro or Mini kits according to cell number. Each cell subset was processed on its own to prevent cross-contamination, while patient and healthy donor samples were processed together. TCRB sequences were amplified from cDNA with the immunoSEQ multiplex PCR, producing 87-bp fragments spanning the CDR3 region. Amplicons were sequenced on the Illumina HiSeq platform. Per the original workflow: Synthetic template baselines were used to correct PCR bias computationally, reads within Hamming distance 2 were collapsed together, and singletons that could not be merged were discarded. By aligning reads against IMGT, V, D and J genes, CDR3 length, and insertions or deletions at six rearrangement sites were assigned. Within each subset, clonotype counts were normalized to the number of sorted cells before true diversity and Gini coefficients were calculated with the tcR R package. The overlap coefficient, calculated on TCRB nucleotide sequences, was used to quantify repertoire sharing. In TCRdb, the immuneACCESS table is reduced to in-frame sequences with V and J assigned. These tables do not hold every clone; where another copy was compared, an unresolved V gene accounts for under half, and the others remain unexplained. V and J calls plus clone size are reproduced from that table; the DNA served to infer D and trimming. Recorded for this sample are about 24,000 clones; about 70% of them occurred a single time. In total, the top ten clones hold about 2.2% of the sample.

Sequences SEHNR (CDR1) and FQNEAQ (CDR2) are obtained from the germline V gene (reference sequence). Relative to germline, V is missing 4 bases and J is missing 3 bases, with 7 bases of the junction outside any gene match. The CDR3 starts with the cysteine, ends with the phenylalanine, and has 18 residues. Only the CDR3 region is kept as DNA, spanning 54 bases read in frame from base 1. This chain joins TRBV7-9 to TRBJ2-2, with TRBD2 identical over 14 junction bases. Sequencing used Tregs from blood. Per the publication, the cell subset or site label means: regulatory CD4+ T cells. The sequence was collected from a woman aged 40-49 years in good health. The CDR3 protein: CASSSWTSGGLHTGELFF. The base sequence is TGTGCCAGCAGCTCCTGGACTAGCGGGGGGCTACACACCGGGGAGCTGTTTTTT.